The rows below give T cell receptor beta chains drawn from one sample of a study of cytomegalovirus exposure and HLA in healthy donors. Clones were read by immunoSEQ multiplex PCR, and TCRdb kept only the in-frame ones, dropping some. Among roughly 130,000 clones listed, 75% to 85% were seen once. The sample was PBMCs. The receptors stem from a middle-aged man in good health and CMV-seronegative. Each CDR3 is given with its conserved first and last residue. A D gene is named only where the DNA matches it firmly.

TRBV18 | NA | CASSPGQPNEQFF
TRBV19 | NA | CASSIVTDTEAFF
TRBV29-1 | NA | CSVQRGTGELFF
TRBV15 | TRBD2 | CATSRGGTSGTQETQYF
TRBV7-9 | TRBD1 | CASSPGTGRETQYF
TRBV5-1 | TRBD1 | CASSLGTGQLNYGYTF
TRBV5-1 | TRBD2 | CASSFGVAGSFSYEQYF
TRBV5-1 | NA | CASSRAQGMETQYF
TRBV7-8 | NA | CASSHVGGWQFF
TRBV2 | TRBD2 | CASRASGSYEQYF
TRBV6-1 | NA | CAGRQADNYGYTF
TRBV6-5 | NA | CASSYGAGNQETQYF
TRBV2 | NA | CASRVQGITGELFF
TRBV2 | NA | CASKGHREISGYTF
TRBV6-1 | TRBD1 | CASKGQGAPAGYTF
TRBV4-2 | NA | CASSQEPRLGYTF
TRBV28 | TRBD1 | CASSSQTLTGRNTIYF
TRBV6-6 | NA | CASSAYSSYEQYF
TRBV5-6 | TRBD1 | CASSPTSGTGRDTQYF
TRBV30 | NA | CAWSTGNYGYTF
TRBV4-2 | NA | CASSHSGYSGTDTQYF
TRBV7-6 | NA | CASSLDQGSLFF
TRBV28 | NA | CATTGSSGANVLTF
TRBV7-9 | TRBD1 | CASSLGLRGSTEAFF
TRBV29-1 | NA | CSADPREAEQFF
TRBV5-1 | NA | CASSLVADSYNEQFF
TRBV5-1 | NA | CASSLAPTRAEAFF
TRBV27 | NA | CASSSTTGFYQPQHF
TRBV7-6 | NA | CASSSVSYEQYF
TRBV4-1 | TRBD2 | CASSLAGEQTQYF